Listed here are 10 T cell receptor beta chains from one sample, sequenced in a study of blood T cell repertoires in COVID-19. Sequencing was performed with immunoSEQ multiplex PCR; in TCRdb, only in-frame clones are kept and a portion is missing. The sample records 200,000 to 250,000 clones, more than 75% being singletons. Sequencing used peripheral blood. These receptors were collected from a man over 45 who had recovered from COVID-19.

J is TRBJ2-1 and V is TRBV24-1; 7 nucleotides align to TRBD1. Per the germline V gene, CDR1 is KGHDR and CDR2 is SFDVKD. The CDR3 length is 16 residues. Unmatched junction bases numbered 10, after V lost 7 bases and J lost 2 bases. The CDR3 sequence: CATSRRRTGTYNEQFF. DNA of the CDR3: TGTGCCACCAGCAGAAGGAGGACAGGAACCTACAATGAGCAGTTCTTC.

This clone occurred many times. The chain joins TRBV3-1 (or the pseudogene TRBV3-2) to TRBJ2-7; D may be TRBD1 (6 bases). V was trimmed by 0 bases and J by 6 bases, leaving 12 bases between them. This CDR3 has 14 residues. CDR1 and CDR2 from the germline V gene are LGHDT and YNNKEL (reference sequence). Here the CDR3 DNA reads TGTGCCAGCAGCCAAGATCTGGGGGCGATCGAGCAGTACTTC. This encodes CASSQDLGAIEQYF.

The chain links TRBV5-4 to TRBJ2-7; D is perhaps TRBD1 (6 bases). Deletions cut 3 bases from V and 3 bases from J, with 10 bases between. The CDR3 is 13 amino acids. The germline CDR1 and CDR2 sequences are SGHNT and YYREEE (reference sequence). The CDR3 bases are TGTGCCAGCAGCTCCTTGGACAGCTACGAGCAGTACTTC. Protein: CASSSLDSYEQYF.

The rearrangement joins TRBV12-3 or TRBV12-4 to TRBJ2-5, with D unresolved. V dropped 5 bases and J dropped 2 bases, with 9 bases sitting between them. The CDR3 spans 13 residues. The CDR3 loop reads CASSARRQETQYF. The CDR3 DNA is TGTGCCAGCAGTGCGAGGAGACAAGAGACCCAGTACTTC.

This chain uses TRBV9 with TRBJ2-1; TRBD2 matches at 7 bases. CDR1 SGDLS and CDR2 YYNGEE come from the germline V gene. This CDR3 is 16 amino acids long. The ends lost 4 bases at V and 0 bases at J; junction bases unmatched: 7. The CDR3 sequence is CASSPASGRSYNEQFF. DNA for the CDR3: TGTGCCAGCAGCCCAGCTAGCGGACGCTCCTACAATGAGCAGTTCTTC.

The CDR3 DNA reads TGTGCCTGGAGTCAAATGGGGGGAAATCAGCCCCAGCATTTT. It translates to CAWSQMGGNQPQHF. The rearrangement uses TRBV30 and TRBJ1-5, with D possibly being TRBD1 (5 bases). Germline V gene lookup returns CDR1 GTSNPN and CDR2 SVGIG (reference sequence). V lost 2 bases to trimming and J lost 4 bases, with 12 bases between them. The CDR3 spans 14 residues.

The rearrangement uses TRBV6-5 and TRBJ2-3, with 11 bases that match TRBD2. The trim removed 8 bases at V and 3 bases at J, leaving 7 bases unmatched. The CDR3 has 15 amino acids. Germline CDR1 and CDR2: MNHEY and SVGAGI. CDR3 in DNA: TGTGCCAGCCGGTCCCTAGCGGGAGGTACAGATACGCAGTATTTT. Encoded protein: CASRSLAGGTDTQYF.

The chain links TRBV6-5 to TRBJ2-1, with TRBD1 identical over 11 bases. The CDR3 runs 14 residues. J lost 9 bases, V lost 9 bases, and 10 bases had no gene match. The germline gives CDR1 MNHEY, CDR2 SVGAGI. The CDR3 DNA reads as TGTGCCAGTTCCGGACAGGGGGCTTTGGGTGAGCAGTTCTTC. Translating it yields CASSGQGALGEQFF.

The rearrangement links TRBV18 to TRBJ1-1; no clear D. Germline V gene lookup returns CDR1 KGHSH and CDR2 LQKENI. The CDR3 spans 16 residues. The ends were cut back, 0 bases at V and 5 bases at J, with 16 bases in the middle. CDR3 residues: CASSPPEKGGRTEAFF. In DNA form, the CDR3 reads TGTGCCAGCTCACCACCGGAAAAGGGAGGTAGGACTGAAGCTTTCTTT.

The J gene is TRBJ2-1, the V gene TRBV21-1; TRBD1, the D gene given by the table, was not confirmed from the DNA. TRBV21-1 is annotated as a pseudogene. CDR3 length equals 18 residues. CDR3 region: CASSSKIEDRDRDNEQFF. CDR3 DNA sequence: TGTGCCAGCAGCAGCAAAATTGAGGACAGGGATAGGGACAATGAGCAGTTCTTC.